The text below deals with one TCR beta chain. What it binds is unknown. V was trimmed by 10 bases and J by 8 bases, leaving 11 bases between them. The CDR3 totals 11 residues. CDR1 and CDR2 from the germline V gene are ENHRY and SYGVKD. The record originates from a study of identifying expanded T cells in peripheral blood. Study observations and caveats: Variance in clone template counts between two-week samples significantly increased with total template count across all healthy donors. Differentially abundant clones: about 1.3 between replicates, about 17 at around 2 weeks, 19 to 20 at four.

The table came from immunoSEQ multiplex PCR; TCRdb's copy has only in-frame clones and leaves some out. The sample has more than 65,000 clones, approximately 91% seen once. Healthy donors had no documented immune events, such as infections, while sampled. This TCR came from a person aged 18 to 69 in good health. The chain joins TRBV10-3 to TRBJ1-4; D unclear. Material for sequencing was blood. As DNA, the CDR3 is TGTGCCACCCGACGGAGCGAAAAACTGTTTTTT. Translation: CATRRSEKLFF.